Shown below are 17 T cell receptor beta chains from a single sample sequenced in a study of radiotherapy plus CTLA-4 blockade in lung cancer listed by TCRdb under 2018. Libraries came from the immunoSEQ multiplex PCR assay. TCRdb took this table from immuneACCESS and kept in-frame rearrangements with V and J called. Such tables lack part of the clones; where checked against another copy, unresolved V genes explain under half of the gap, and the rest is unexplained. The sample table contains about 72,000 clones; only one count was recorded for around 80% of them. The ten largest clonotypes hold under 9% of the sample. Specimen: peripheral blood, collected from a patient treated with radiotherapy plus ipilimumab. The receptor set was obtained from a human donor with non-small cell lung cancer who had a complete response to radiotherapy plus ipilimumab.

The genes are TRBV9 and TRBJ2-5, with TRBD2 matching over 7 bases. Trimming took 7 bases from V and 2 from J; bases not matched to a gene: 5. The CDR3 totals 13 residues. Germline V gives CDR1 SGDLS, CDR2 YYNGEE. CDR3 region: CASGAGSQETQYF. CDR3 nucleotide sequence: TGTGCCAGCGGAGCGGGATCTCAAGAGACCCAGTACTTC. The entire variable domain, with the rest obtained from reference TRBV9 and TRBJ2-5, is as follows: DSGVTQTPKHLITATGQRVTLRCSPRSGDLSVYWYQQSLDQGLQFLIQYYNGEERAKGNILERFSAQQFPDLHSELNLSSLELGDSALYFCASGAGSQETQYFGPGTRLLVL.

This chain connects TRBV6-6 to TRBJ1-3; D ambiguous. There are 15 residues in the CDR3. The V and J ends lost 6 bases and 3 bases respectively, with 15 bases between them. Germline CDR1 MNHNY, CDR2 SVGAGI (reference sequence). CDR3 sequence (DNA): TGTGCCAGCAGCCACGGCCCGCGCGGTGGAAACACCATATATTTT. This encodes CASSHGPRGGNTIYF.

The count of this clone is one. The V gene is TRBV4-3, the J gene TRBJ2-7; 7 positions agree with TRBD1. CDR1 is LGHNA and CDR2 is YSLEER in the germline V gene. The CDR3 spans 14 residues. V dropped 0 bases and J dropped 3; count of bases not matched to a gene: 2. CDR3 sequence: CASSQDRQGYEQYF. For the CDR3, the DNA is TGCGCCAGCAGCCAAGATCGACAGGGCTACGAGCAGTACTTC.

CDR3 residues: CASRDRPSSYNEQFF. The CDR3 DNA reads TGTGCCAGCAGAGACCGCCCGAGCTCCTACAATGAGCAGTTCTTC. The chain has TRBV6-4 and TRBJ2-1; D remains unclear. The V gene's germline CDR1 is MRHNA and CDR2 SNTAGT. V was trimmed by 6 bases and J by 0 bases, leaving 12 bases between them. The CDR3 is 15 residues long.

This clone was observed a handful of times. The chain recombines TRBV10-3 with TRBJ1-3; D gene unclear. Trimming stripped 11 bases from V and 4 bases from J, with 18 bases between. The germline V gene encodes CDR1 ENHRY and CDR2 SYGVKD. This CDR3 has 14 residues. Written as DNA, the CDR3 is TGTGCCGCTTCAAACCAGCAATTAGGAAACACCATATATTTT. The encoded protein is CAASNQQLGNTIYF.

For this clone: The germline gene is not matched at one end of the junction; a read error may be the cause. The chain has TRBV29-1 and TRBJ2-1; TRBD2 aligns across 7 bases. The CDR3 loop spans 13 amino acids. Germline V gene data show CDR1 as SQVTM and CDR2 as ANQGSEA. The CDR3 nucleotides are TGCAGCGTCGAAGAAGCAGCAGCGGGGGAGCAGTTCTTC. Amino acids: CSVEEAAAGEQFF.

The chain carries TRBV19 and TRBJ2-5; 7 nucleotides agree with TRBD1. The CDR3 is made up of 14 amino acids. Trimming cost V 1 base and J 3 bases; bases outside gene matches: 2. Germline loops: CDR1 LNHDA, CDR2 SQIVND (reference sequence). The CDR3 reads CASSIGTGEETQYF. The CDR3 DNA is TGTGCCAGTAGTATAGGAACAGGGGAAGAGACCCAGTACTTC.

The chain carries TRBV27 and TRBJ1-2; weak D call: TRBD1 (5 bases). V was clipped by 2 bases and J by 3 bases, with 10 bases between them. This CDR3 has 14 amino acids. CDR1 is MNHEY and CDR2 is SMNVEV in the germline V gene (reference sequence). CDR3 in amino acids: CASSLKGQYYGYTF. The CDR3 nucleotides are TGTGCCAGCAGTTTAAAAGGACAATACTATGGCTACACCTTC.

Only one count was recorded for this clone. The chain recombines TRBV6-1 with TRBJ2-1, with a weak D call TRBD2 (5 bases). The CDR3 runs 14 residues. In germline, CDR1 is MNHNS, CDR2 SASEGT. The V end lost 10 bases, the J end lost 6 bases, and 19 bases lay between the germline ends. The CDR3 spells CATRSGLNFNEQFF. For the CDR3, the DNA is TGTGCCACCCGGTCGGGGTTAAATTTCAATGAGCAGTTCTTC.

This chain uses TRBV6-4 with TRBJ1-5, with 7 bases aligning to TRBD1. The V segment lost 4 bases and the J segment 7 bases; nucleotides outside the gene matches: 4. CDR1 is MRHNA, CDR2 SNTAGT, per germline. The CDR3 consists of 13 residues. The CDR3 DNA is TGTGCCAGCAGTGCCGAAGGGGGCCAGCCCCAGCATTTT. Its translation is CASSAEGGQPQHF.

The rearrangement links TRBV14 to TRBJ1-2; D uncertain. Germline V gene lookup returns CDR1 SGHDN and CDR2 FVKESK. Trimming left V 4 bases short and J 3 bases short, with 6 bases between. The CDR3 has 12 amino acids. The CDR3 region is CASSRTDYGYTF. CDR3 nucleotide sequence: TGTGCCAGCAGCCGGACGGACTATGGCTACACCTTC. Full variable domain (outside the CDR3, taken from reference TRBV14 and TRBJ1-2): EAGVTQFPSHSVIEKGQTVTLRCDPISGHDNLYWYRRVMGKEIKFLLHFVKESKQDESGMPNNRFLAERTGGTYSTLKVQPAELEDSGVYFCASSRTDYGYTFGSGTRLTVV.

V and J are TRBV11-2 and TRBJ2-2; weak D call: TRBD2 (6 bases). The V end was cut by 3 bases, the J end by 6 bases, with 14 bases between. The length of the CDR3 is 15 residues. Germline V gene lookup returns CDR1 SGHAT and CDR2 FQNNGV. The CDR3 region has the DNA TGTGCCAGCAGCTTGGCCGGGAGAAGGGCCGGGGAGCTGTTTTTT. Amino acid sequence: CASSLAGRRAGELFF.

The V gene is TRBV10-3, the J gene TRBJ1-2; TRBD1 agrees at 7 bases. The CDR3 runs 14 residues. Germline V gene sequence: CDR1 ENHRY, CDR2 SYGVKD. The J segment lost 5 bases and the V segment lost 2 bases, leaving 5 bases of the junction unmatched. CDR3 loop: CAISEAGGKYGYTF. CDR3 sequence (DNA): TGTGCCATCAGTGAGGCAGGGGGGAAGTATGGCTACACCTTC.

This chain uses TRBV7-2 with TRBJ1-6; D gene uncertain. Germline CDR1 is SGHTA and CDR2 is FQGNSA. The V gene lost 0 bases and the J gene lost 9 bases, with 12 bases spanning the gap. The CDR3 runs to 15 residues. The CDR3 spells CASSLAWASGSPLHF. The DNA for the CDR3 is TGTGCCAGCAGCTTAGCTTGGGCTAGCGGTTCACCCCTCCACTTT.

The gene calls are TRBV6-5 and TRBJ1-1; no reliable D call. The CDR3 loop spans 14 amino acids. CDR1 is MNHEY, CDR2 SVGAGI, per germline. Trimming took 5 bases from V and 1 from J, leaving 11 bases between them. CDR3 DNA: TGTGCCAGCAGTAGGGATGAAAGGAACACTGAAGCTTTCTTT. It specifies CASSRDERNTEAFF.

This clone came up once. V and J are TRBV7-2 and TRBJ2-6, with TRBD1 matching 7 bases. Trimming cost V 1 base and J 4 bases; bases outside gene matches: 7. Germline V gene lookup returns CDR1 SGHTA and CDR2 FQGNSA. The CDR3 has 17 amino acids. CDR3 region: CASSLEGRGTGANVLTF. The CDR3 DNA reads TGTGCCAGCAGCTTAGAGGGCAGGGGGACAGGGGCCAACGTCCTGACTTTC.

This clone has just a few counts. The chain employs TRBV7-6 and TRBJ1-3; D not certain. The V gene's germline CDR1 is SGHVS and CDR2 FNYEAQ. The CDR3 runs 13 residues. V lost 5 bases, J lost 4 bases, and 9 bases lay in between. CDR3 bases: TGTGCCAGCAGCGTCATACAGGGAAACACCATATATTTT. Its protein is CASSVIQGNTIYF.